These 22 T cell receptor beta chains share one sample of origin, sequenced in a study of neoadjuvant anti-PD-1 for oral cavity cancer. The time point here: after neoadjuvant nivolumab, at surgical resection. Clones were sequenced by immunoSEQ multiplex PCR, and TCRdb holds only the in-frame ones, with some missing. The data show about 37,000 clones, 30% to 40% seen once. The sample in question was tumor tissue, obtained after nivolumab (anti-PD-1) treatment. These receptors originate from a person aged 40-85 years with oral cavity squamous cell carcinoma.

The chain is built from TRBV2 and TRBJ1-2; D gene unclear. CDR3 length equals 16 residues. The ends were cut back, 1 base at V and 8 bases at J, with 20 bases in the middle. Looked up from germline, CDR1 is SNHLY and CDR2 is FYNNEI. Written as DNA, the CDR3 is TGTGCCAGCAGTGAAGAAGTCGGCGGAGCCTTGGGAGGCTACACCTTC. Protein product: CASSEEVGGALGGYTF.

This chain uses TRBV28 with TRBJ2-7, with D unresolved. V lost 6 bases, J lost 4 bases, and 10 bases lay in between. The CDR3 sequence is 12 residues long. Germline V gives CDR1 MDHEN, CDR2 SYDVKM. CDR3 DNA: TGTGCCAGCAGAACTCAAGGATACGAGCAGTACTTC. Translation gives CASRTQGYEQYF.

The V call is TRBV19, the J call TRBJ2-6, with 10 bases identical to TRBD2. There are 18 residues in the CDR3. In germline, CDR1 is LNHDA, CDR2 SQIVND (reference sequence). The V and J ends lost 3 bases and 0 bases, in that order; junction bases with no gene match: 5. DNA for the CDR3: TGTGCCAGTAGTATCCGACTAGCGGGTTTCTCTGGGGCCAACGTCCTGACTTTC. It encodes CASSIRLAGFSGANVLTF.

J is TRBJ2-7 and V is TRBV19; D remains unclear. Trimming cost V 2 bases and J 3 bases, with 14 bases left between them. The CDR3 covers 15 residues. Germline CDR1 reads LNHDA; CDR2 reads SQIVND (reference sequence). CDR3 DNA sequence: TGTGCCAGTAGTATATGGGGTGGCGGCGACTACGAGCAGTACTTC. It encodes CASSIWGGGDYEQYF.

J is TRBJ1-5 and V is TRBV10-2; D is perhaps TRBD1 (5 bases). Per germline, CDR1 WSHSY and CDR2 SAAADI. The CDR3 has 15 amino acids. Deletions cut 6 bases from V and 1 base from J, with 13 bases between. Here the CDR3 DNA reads TGCGCCAGCAGAGACCACAGGACCAGCAATCAGCCCCAGCATTTT. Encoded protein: CASRDHRTSNQPQHF.

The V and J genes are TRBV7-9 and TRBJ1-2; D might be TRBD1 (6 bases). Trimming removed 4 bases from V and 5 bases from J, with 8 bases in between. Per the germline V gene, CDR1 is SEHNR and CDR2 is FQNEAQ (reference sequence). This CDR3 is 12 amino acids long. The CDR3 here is CASSWTDYGYTF. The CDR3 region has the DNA TGTGCCAGCAGCTGGACAGATTATGGCTACACCTTC. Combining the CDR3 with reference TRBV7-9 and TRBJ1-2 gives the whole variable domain DTGVSQNPRHKITKRGQNVTFRCDPISEHNRLYWYRQTLGQGPEFLTYFQNEAQLEKSRLLSDRFSAERPKGSFSTLEIQRTEQGDSAMYLCASSWTDYGYTFGSGTRLTVV.

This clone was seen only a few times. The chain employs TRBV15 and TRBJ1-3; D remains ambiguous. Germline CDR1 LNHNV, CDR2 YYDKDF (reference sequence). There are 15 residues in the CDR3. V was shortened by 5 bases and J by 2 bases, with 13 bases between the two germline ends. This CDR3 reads CATSPMRAAGNTIYF. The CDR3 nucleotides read TGTGCCACCAGCCCTATGAGGGCGGCTGGAAACACCATATATTTT.

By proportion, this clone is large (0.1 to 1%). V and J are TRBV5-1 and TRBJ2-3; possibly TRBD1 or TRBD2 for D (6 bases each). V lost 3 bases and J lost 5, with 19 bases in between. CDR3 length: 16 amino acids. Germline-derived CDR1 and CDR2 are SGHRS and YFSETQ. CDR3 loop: CASSYPDSGSKDTQYF. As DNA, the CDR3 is TGCGCCAGCAGCTACCCGGACAGCGGGTCCAAAGATACGCAGTATTTT.

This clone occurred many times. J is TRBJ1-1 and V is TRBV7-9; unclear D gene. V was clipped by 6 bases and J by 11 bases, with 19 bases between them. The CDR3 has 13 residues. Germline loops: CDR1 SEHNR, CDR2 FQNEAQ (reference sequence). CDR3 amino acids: CASRSGSLTRAFF. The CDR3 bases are TGTGCCAGCAGGTCGGGATCCCTTACCCGCGCTTTCTTT.

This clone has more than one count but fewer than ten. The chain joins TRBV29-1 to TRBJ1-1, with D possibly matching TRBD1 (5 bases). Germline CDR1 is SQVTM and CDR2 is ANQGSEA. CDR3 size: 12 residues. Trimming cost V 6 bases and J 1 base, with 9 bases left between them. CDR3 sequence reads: CSVSTGNTEAFF. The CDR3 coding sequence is TGCAGCGTGTCAACAGGGAACACTGAAGCTTTCTTT.

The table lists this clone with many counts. The CDR3 reads CASSVHNPFRQSSAEAFF. CDR3 in DNA: TGTGCCAGCAGCGTACATAATCCCTTTCGGCAGTCAAGCGCTGAAGCTTTCTTT. The gene calls are TRBV9 and TRBJ1-1; D is ambiguous. Germline CDR1 reads SGDLS; CDR2 reads YYNGEE. There are 18 residues in the CDR3. Trimming pared 1 base from V and 6 bases from J, leaving 25 bases between.

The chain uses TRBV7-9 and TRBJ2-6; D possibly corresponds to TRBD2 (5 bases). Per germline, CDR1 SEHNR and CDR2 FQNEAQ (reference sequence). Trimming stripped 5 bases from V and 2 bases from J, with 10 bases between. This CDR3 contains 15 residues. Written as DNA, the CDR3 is TGTGCCAGCAGCCTGGTGGAGGCTGGGGCCAACGTCCTGACTTTC. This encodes CASSLVEAGANVLTF. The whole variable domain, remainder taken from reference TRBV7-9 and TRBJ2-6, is DTGVSQNPRHKITKRGQNVTFRCDPISEHNRLYWYRQTLGQGPEFLTYFQNEAQLEKSRLLSDRFSAERPKGSFSTLEIQRTEQGDSAMYLCASSLVEAGANVLTFGAGSRLTVL.

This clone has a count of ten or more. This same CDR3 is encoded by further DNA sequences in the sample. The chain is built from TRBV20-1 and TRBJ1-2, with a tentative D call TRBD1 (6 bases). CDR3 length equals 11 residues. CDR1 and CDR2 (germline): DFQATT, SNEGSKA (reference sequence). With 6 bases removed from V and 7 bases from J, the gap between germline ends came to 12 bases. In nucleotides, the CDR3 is TGCAGTGCCCCCGGAGGGGGTGGCTACACCTTC. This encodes CSAPGGGGYTF.

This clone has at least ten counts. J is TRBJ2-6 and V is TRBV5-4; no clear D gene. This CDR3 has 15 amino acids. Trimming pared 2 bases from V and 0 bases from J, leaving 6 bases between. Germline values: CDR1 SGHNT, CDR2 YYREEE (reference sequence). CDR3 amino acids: CASSLPISGANVLTF. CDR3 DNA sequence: TGTGCCAGCAGCTTACCAATCTCTGGGGCCAACGTCCTGACTTTC.

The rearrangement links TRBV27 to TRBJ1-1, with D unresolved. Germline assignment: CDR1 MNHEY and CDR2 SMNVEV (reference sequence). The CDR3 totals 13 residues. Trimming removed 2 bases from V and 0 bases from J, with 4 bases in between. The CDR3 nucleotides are TGTGCCAGCAGTTTAATGGTGAACACTGAAGCTTTCTTT. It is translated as CASSLMVNTEAFF.

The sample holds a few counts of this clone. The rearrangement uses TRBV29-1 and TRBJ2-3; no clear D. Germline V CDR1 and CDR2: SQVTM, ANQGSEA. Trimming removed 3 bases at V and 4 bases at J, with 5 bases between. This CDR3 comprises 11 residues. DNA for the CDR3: TGCAGCGTTGATCCCGCAGATACGCAGTATTTT. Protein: CSVDPADTQYF.

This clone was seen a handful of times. The CDR3 is CASSLATGGGGANVLTF. The CDR3 nucleotides read TGTGCCAGCAGCTTGGCGACAGGGGGCGGTGGGGCCAACGTCCTGACTTTC. The J gene is TRBJ2-6, the V gene TRBV5-4; TRBD1 agrees at 10 bases. In germline, CDR1 is SGHNT, CDR2 YYREEE (reference sequence). Unmatched junction bases numbered 3, after V lost 0 bases and J lost 3 bases. The CDR3 is made up of 17 amino acids.

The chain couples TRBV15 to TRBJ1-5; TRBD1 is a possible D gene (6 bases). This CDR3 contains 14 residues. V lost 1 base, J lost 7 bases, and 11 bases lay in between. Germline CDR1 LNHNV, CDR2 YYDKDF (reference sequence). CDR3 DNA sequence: TGTGCCACCAGCAGAGTAGGGGGAATCCAGCCCCAGCATTTT. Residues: CATSRVGGIQPQHF.

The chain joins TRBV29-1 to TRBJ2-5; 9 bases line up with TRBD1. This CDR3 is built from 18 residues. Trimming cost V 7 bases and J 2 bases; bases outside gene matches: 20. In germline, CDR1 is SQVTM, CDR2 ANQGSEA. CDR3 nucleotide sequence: TGCAGCGGGATGTCCCGGGACAGGGTCTCAAAGACGCAAGAGACCCAGTACTTC. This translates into CSGMSRDRVSKTQETQYF.

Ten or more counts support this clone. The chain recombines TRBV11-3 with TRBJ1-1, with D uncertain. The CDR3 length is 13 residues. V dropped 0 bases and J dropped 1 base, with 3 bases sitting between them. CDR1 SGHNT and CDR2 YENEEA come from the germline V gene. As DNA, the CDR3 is TGTGCCAGCAGCTTAGAGTGGAACACTGAAGCTTTCTTT. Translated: CASSLEWNTEAFF.

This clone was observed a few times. The CDR3 spells CASSLSRGLNQPQHF. CDR3 bases: TGTGCCAGCAGCTTATCTCGGGGCCTTAATCAGCCCCAGCATTTT. This chain links TRBV7-6 with TRBJ1-5; maybe TRBD1 (5 bases). The CDR3 sequence is 15 residues long. Trimming removed 2 bases at V and 4 bases at J, with 12 bases between. CDR1 is SGHVS and CDR2 is FNYEAQ in the germline V gene.

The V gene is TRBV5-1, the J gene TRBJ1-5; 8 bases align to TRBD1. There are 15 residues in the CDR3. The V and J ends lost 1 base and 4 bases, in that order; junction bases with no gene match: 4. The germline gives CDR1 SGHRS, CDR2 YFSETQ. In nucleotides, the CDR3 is TGCGCCAGCAGCTTGACAGGGGGGACAAATCAGCCCCAGCATTTT. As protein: CASSLTGGTNQPQHF.